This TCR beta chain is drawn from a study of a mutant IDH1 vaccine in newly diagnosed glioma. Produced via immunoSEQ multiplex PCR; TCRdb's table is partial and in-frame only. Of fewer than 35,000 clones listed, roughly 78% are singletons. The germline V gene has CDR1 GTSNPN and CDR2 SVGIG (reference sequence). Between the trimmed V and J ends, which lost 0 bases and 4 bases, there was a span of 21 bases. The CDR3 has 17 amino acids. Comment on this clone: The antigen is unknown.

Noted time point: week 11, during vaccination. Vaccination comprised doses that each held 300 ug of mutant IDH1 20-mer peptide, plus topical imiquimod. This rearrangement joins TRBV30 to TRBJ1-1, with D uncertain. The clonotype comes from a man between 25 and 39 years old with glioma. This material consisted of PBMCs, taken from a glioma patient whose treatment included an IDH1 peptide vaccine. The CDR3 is CAWSVPEAAKSLTEAFF. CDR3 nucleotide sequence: TGTGCCTGGAGTGTACCAGAGGCAGCTAAATCCCTCACTGAAGCTTTCTTT.